The 25 T cell receptor beta chains presented below share a single source sample, sequenced in a study of CD8+ T cells in alopecia areata. Once RNA had been extracted, it was reverse transcribed into cDNA to act as the sequencing template. Repertoires were generated with immunoSEQ multiplex PCR, while TCRdb's copy carries only in-frame clones and drops some. Here the sample spans around 120,000 clones, 47% being singletons. Sequencing was carried out using NKG2D-low CD8+ T cells sorted from blood. The receptors shown here come from a human donor with alopecia areata.

The gene calls are TRBV29-1 and TRBJ1-2, with D perhaps matching TRBD1 (5 bases). Germline assignment: CDR1 SQVTM and CDR2 ANQGSEA. Between the trimmed V and J ends, which lost 6 bases and 8 bases, there was a span of 16 bases. The CDR3 is made up of 12 amino acids. CDR3 residues: CSVGTGIQGYTF. The CDR3, as DNA: TGCAGCGTCGGGACGGGAATTCAGGGCTACACCTTC.

The chain combines TRBV25-1 with TRBJ2-3, with a tentative D call TRBD2 (6 bases). The germline V gene has CDR1 MGHDK and CDR2 SYGVNS. V was shortened by 8 bases and J by 3 bases, with 15 bases between the two germline ends. There are 14 residues in the CDR3. CDR3 in DNA: TGTGCCAGCGAGTCAGGGAGGCGGACAGATACGCAGTATTTT. Amino acid sequence: CASESGRRTDTQYF.

The chain employs TRBV27 and TRBJ2-1; 11 bases fit TRBD2. Losses at the gene ends were 7 bases for V and 1 base for J; bases not matched to a gene: 3. Germline lookup yields CDR1 MNHEY and CDR2 SMNVEV (reference sequence). The CDR3 consists of 15 residues. CDR3 sequence: CASTLAGGSYNEQFF. In DNA, the CDR3 is TGTGCCAGCACCCTAGCGGGAGGATCCTACAATGAGCAGTTCTTC.

In this sample, this clone turned up a few times. The junction shows a germline mismatch at one end, possibly a read error. The chain uses TRBV14 and TRBJ2-5; perhaps TRBD2 as D (5 bases). The CDR3 loop spans 12 amino acids. The V gene's germline CDR1 is SGHDN and CDR2 FVKESK. The CDR3: CASSPVGEAQYF. The CDR3 DNA is TGTGCCAGCAGCCCCGTGGGAGAGGCCCAGTACTTC.

The gene calls are TRBV30 and TRBJ2-7; D is unclear. V lost 1 base to trimming and J lost 0 bases, with 7 bases between them. Germline assignment: CDR1 GTSNPN and CDR2 SVGIG (reference sequence). This CDR3 region has 13 residues. Here the CDR3 reads CAWSASGSYEQYF. CDR3 in DNA: TGTGCCTGGAGTGCGTCAGGCTCCTACGAGCAGTACTTC.

The rearrangement uses TRBV27 and TRBJ2-4; no firm D call. Per the germline V gene, CDR1 is MNHEY and CDR2 is SMNVEV (reference sequence). V lost 5 bases and J 9 bases, leaving 8 bases between the germline ends. CDR3 size: 11 residues. CDR3 amino acids: CASSAVGIQYF. Written as DNA, the CDR3 is TGTGCCAGCAGTGCGGTAGGCATTCAGTACTTC.

The chain joins TRBV9 to TRBJ2-3; possible D gene TRBD2, 6 bases. Germline CDR1 SGDLS, CDR2 YYNGEE. The CDR3 has 14 amino acids. With 0 bases removed from V and 4 bases from J, the gap between germline ends came to 9 bases. CDR3: CASSVAGVADTQYF. In DNA form, the CDR3 reads TGTGCCAGCAGCGTAGCGGGGGTCGCAGATACGCAGTATTTT.

This clone was picked up a small number of times. V gene TRBV29-1 combines with J gene TRBJ1-1, with D maybe TRBD1 (6 bases). V was clipped by 3 bases and J by 5 bases, with 10 bases between them. There are 12 residues in the CDR3. Per germline, CDR1 SQVTM and CDR2 ANQGSEA. CDR3 loop: CSVDGGGTEAFF. The CDR3 DNA reads TGCAGCGTTGACGGAGGGGGGACTGAAGCTTTCTTT.

V and J are TRBV20-1 and TRBJ2-1; D gene ambiguous. The CDR3 is 10 residues long. V gave up 6 bases and J gave up 5 bases, with 5 bases separating them. CDR1 is DFQATT and CDR2 is SNEGSKA in the germline V gene (reference sequence). Here the CDR3 DNA reads TGCAGTGCCCTAGACAATGAGCAGTTCTTC. Translated, it gives CSALDNEQFF.

In regard to this clone: The final CDR3 position lacks the conserved phenylalanine or tryptophan, pointing to a likely read error. The V and J genes are TRBV4-1 and TRBJ2-7, with 8 positions matching TRBD2. This CDR3 has 14 residues. Germline loops: CDR1 MGHRA, CDR2 YSYEKL. In nucleotides, the CDR3 is TGTGCCAGCAGCCAAGACGGGGGGGTCTACGAGCAGTACCTC. This encodes CASSQDGGVYEQYL.

The chain couples TRBV28 to TRBJ2-7, with D unresolved. Between the trimmed V and J ends, which lost 6 bases and 6 bases, there was a span of 9 bases. The CDR3 contains 11 residues. Germline CDR1 and CDR2: MDHEN and SYDVKM. CDR3 coding DNA: TGTGCCAGCAGGGGCGGCCCCGAGCAGTACTTC. Its protein product is CASRGGPEQYF.

In its sample, this clone was seen a few times. The genes are TRBV29-1 and TRBJ1-2, with D perhaps matching TRBD1 (5 bases). CDR3 size: 14 residues. Germline V gene sequence: CDR1 SQVTM, CDR2 ANQGSEA. V dropped 5 bases and J dropped 1 base, with 14 bases sitting between them. In nucleotides, the CDR3 is TGCAGCGTTATAACAGGAGATTTTAACTATGGCTACACCTTC. Translation: CSVITGDFNYGYTF. Full variable domain (remainder filled in from reference TRBV29-1 and TRBJ1-2): SAVISQKPSRDICQRGTSLTIQCQVDSQVTMMFWYRQQPGQSLTLIATANQGSEATYESGFVIDKFPISRPNLTFSTLTVSNMSPEDSSIYLCSVITGDFNYGYTFGSGTRLTVV.

The V call is TRBV7-9, the J call TRBJ2-1, with D hard to call. The CDR3 is 12 amino acids. The germline V gene encodes CDR1 SEHNR and CDR2 FQNEAQ (reference sequence). The CDR3 DNA follows: TGTGCTACCACACGATCTGTCAATGAGCAGTTCTTC. This translates into CATTRSVNEQFF.

This chain uses TRBV29-1 with TRBJ2-2; D not resolved. Trimming left V 4 bases short and J 2 bases short, with 8 bases between. The CDR3 runs 13 residues. CDR1 is SQVTM, CDR2 ANQGSEA, per germline. CDR3 coding DNA: TGCAGCGTTGTTGAGACTAACACCGGGGAGCTGTTTTTT. Protein product: CSVVETNTGELFF.

The chain has TRBV23-1 and TRBJ1-2; a possible D gene is TRBD1 (5 bases). TRBV23-1 is labeled an ORF, and its function is uncertain. The CDR3 sequence is 14 residues long. Trimming pared 1 base from V and 5 bases from J, leaving 11 bases between. The CDR3 here is CASSQLSGGYGYTF. DNA for the CDR3: TGCGCCAGCAGTCAATTATCCGGGGGATATGGCTACACCTTC.

This clone came up a few times. The genes are TRBV30 and TRBJ2-3; TRBD2 is a possible D gene (6 bases). The CDR3 has 13 amino acids. Germline CDR1 reads GTSNPN; CDR2 reads SVGIG (reference sequence). The germline V and J ends were trimmed by 7 bases and 2 bases, with 13 bases remaining between them. CDR3 residues: CASTRDSTDTQYF. In nucleotides, the CDR3 is TGTGCCTCAACTCGGGACTCCACAGATACGCAGTATTTT.

This clone has just a few counts. V and J are TRBV7-9 and TRBJ2-7; unclear D gene. The CDR3 totals 13 residues. Trimming removed 1 base from V and 3 bases from J, with 7 bases in between. Per germline, CDR1 SEHNR and CDR2 FQNEAQ (reference sequence). The CDR3 loop reads CASSLDGNYEQYF. CDR3 nucleotide sequence: TGTGCCAGCAGCTTAGACGGAAACTACGAGCAGTACTTC.

This rearrangement joins TRBV29-1 to TRBJ2-3, with TRBD1 as a possible D gene (6 bases). Looked up from germline, CDR1 is SQVTM and CDR2 is ANQGSEA. V lost 4 bases and J 4 bases, leaving 15 bases between the germline ends. CDR3 length equals 14 residues. The CDR3 loop is CSVVGQGKADTQYF. The CDR3 DNA follows: TGCAGCGTTGTCGGGCAGGGGAAGGCAGATACGCAGTATTTT.

This clone was found a few times. The chain joins TRBV7-9 to TRBJ2-7; D is unclear. This CDR3 comprises 13 residues. Germline loops: CDR1 SEHNR, CDR2 FQNEAQ (reference sequence). Trimming removed 1 base from V and 12 bases from J, with 16 bases in between. The CDR3 DNA reads TGTGCCAGCAGCTTAGATAATATGCCCCGTGGGTACTTC. This translates into CASSLDNMPRGYF. Variable domain in full (rest from reference TRBV7-9 and TRBJ2-7): DTGVSQNPRHKITKRGQNVTFRCDPISEHNRLYWYRQTLGQGPEFLTYFQNEAQLEKSRLLSDRFSAERPKGSFSTLEIQRTEQGDSAMYLCASSLDNMPRGYFGPGTRLTVT.

With respect to this clone: This CDR3 is also generated by other DNA sequences in the sample. This chain uses TRBV27 with TRBJ2-1; D gene uncertain. The CDR3 runs 13 residues. V lost 5 bases and J 0 bases, leaving 5 bases between the germline ends. From germline, CDR1 is MNHEY and CDR2 SMNVEV (reference sequence). The CDR3: CASSLSSYNEQFF. CDR3 coding DNA: TGTGCCAGCAGTCTCAGCTCCTACAATGAGCAGTTCTTC.

The chain combines TRBV7-8 with TRBJ1-5; no reliable D call. Trimming pared 5 bases from V and 3 bases from J, leaving 14 bases between. This CDR3 comprises 15 residues. Germline V lookup: CDR1 SGHVS, CDR2 FQNEAQ. Here the CDR3 reads CASSQRAGTNQPQHF. CDR3 nucleotide sequence: TGTGCCAGCAGCCAGCGGGCAGGAACCAATCAGCCCCAGCATTTT.

The rearrangement uses TRBV2 and TRBJ2-3, with 7 positions matching TRBD1. Trimming removed 8 bases from V and 2 bases from J; junction bases left unmatched: 4. Germline CDR1 SNHLY, CDR2 FYNNEI. The CDR3 is 13 amino acids. This CDR3 is CASPGTATDTQYF. The CDR3, as DNA: TGTGCCAGCCCCGGGACAGCCACAGATACGCAGTATTTT.

In the case of this clone: The same CDR3 arises from other DNA sequences in this sample as well. The rearrangement joins TRBV27 to TRBJ2-1; 7 bases align to TRBD2. The germline CDR1 and CDR2 sequences are MNHEY and SMNVEV (reference sequence). The V segment lost 2 bases and the J segment 7 bases; nucleotides outside the gene matches: 5. The length of the CDR3 is 14 residues. The CDR3: CASSLRGGGNEQFF. The CDR3 DNA sequence: TGTGCCAGCAGTTTACGTGGGGGAGGGAATGAGCAGTTCTTC.

The rearrangement joins TRBV7-2 to TRBJ1-2; 8 bases align to TRBD1. CDR1 is SGHTA, CDR2 FQGNSA, per germline. The CDR3 is 15 amino acids. Trimming cost V 5 bases and J 1 base; bases outside gene matches: 6. CDR3 sequence: CASSTGTGRNYGYTF. The CDR3 DNA is TGTGCCAGCAGCACGGGGACAGGACGTAACTATGGCTACACCTTC.

This chain links TRBV4-1 with TRBJ1-2; D unclear. Per the germline V gene, CDR1 is MGHRA and CDR2 is YSYEKL. This CDR3 is built from 14 residues. V was shortened by 0 bases and J by 2 bases, with 7 bases between the two germline ends. The chain's CDR3 is CASSQEAQNYGYTF. CDR3 nucleotide sequence: TGCGCCAGCAGCCAAGAGGCCCAGAACTATGGCTACACCTTC.